What follows are 23 T cell receptor beta chains derived from one specimen sequenced in a study of neurological immune-mediated disorders. Via MiXCR, TCRdb re-called the 5' RACE reads, giving one row per CDR3 protein. The table lists approximately 28,000 distinct CDR3 sequences, approximately 16% of them singletons. Time point reported: technical triplicate 3. Input material: CD4+ T cells from blood. The receptors originated from a female donor with HTLV-1-associated myelopathy (HAM/TSP).

This clonotype came up many times. The rearrangement joins TRBV7-6 to TRBJ2-5, with a tentative D call TRBD1 (6 bases). This CDR3 comprises 15 residues. Trimming took 0 bases from V and 4 from J, leaving 12 bases between them. Germline values: CDR1 SGHVS, CDR2 FNYEAQ. CDR3 DNA: TGTGCCAGCAGCTTAGCCCAGGGGCGGTCAGAGACCCAGTACTTC. Translating gives CASSLAQGRSETQYF.

Ten or more counts support this clonotype. The chain carries TRBV9 and TRBJ1-2, with TRBD1 matching 11 bases. This CDR3 region has 16 residues. Trimming cost V 0 bases and J 8 bases; bases outside gene matches: 9. CDR1 is SGDLS and CDR2 is YYNGEE in the germline V gene. In DNA, the CDR3 is TGTGCCAGCAGCGTAGGGAGAGGACAGGGGGCGCGCGGCTACACCTTC. As protein: CASSVGRGQGARGYTF.

This clonotype was found a few times. The rearrangement links TRBV12-3 or TRBV12-4 to TRBJ2-7; the match to TRBD2 covers 8 bases. The CDR3 loop spans 14 amino acids. Trimming took 5 bases from V and 7 from J; bases not matched to a gene: 10. The CDR3 DNA is TGTGCCAGCAGTCTCGGACTAGCCTCAAGGGAGCAGTACTTC. It is translated as CASSLGLASREQYF.

Many counts were recorded for this clonotype. V is TRBV7-9 and J is TRBJ2-7; D gene uncertain. This CDR3 has 17 residues. Germline CDR1 SEHNR, CDR2 FQNEAQ (reference sequence). Trimming removed 5 bases at V and 2 bases at J, with 22 bases between. CDR3 region: CASSTNLGRKGPYEQYF. Written as DNA, the CDR3 is TGTGCCAGCAGCACCAACCTGGGAAGGAAGGGTCCCTACGAGCAGTACTTC.

A remark on this clonotype: An end of the junction differs from the germline gene, which may be a read error. The genes are TRBV4-1 and TRBJ1-6; unclear D gene. The CDR3 runs 15 residues. The germline CDR1 and CDR2 sequences are MGHRA and YSYEKL. The CDR3 loop reads CASSQDRREDIPLHF. DNA of the CDR3: TGCGCCAGCAGCCAAGATCGGAGGGAGGATATACCCCTACACTTT.

CDR3 in DNA: TGTGCCAGCAGTTATCAGGCCGGGGGCTATAGAACTAGCGGAGGCCTGTACGAGCAGTACTTC. Encoded protein: CASSYQAGGYRTSGGLYEQYF. The chain uses TRBV6-5 and TRBJ2-7; 8 nucleotides align to TRBD2. Germline CDR1 and CDR2: MNHEY and SVGAGI. CDR3 length: 21 residues. Trimming took 3 bases from V and 4 from J; bases not matched to a gene: 26.

In this sample, this clonotype turned up many times. This chain uses TRBV5-6 with TRBJ1-1; D is ambiguous. There are 13 residues in the CDR3. CDR1 and CDR2 from the germline V gene are SGHDT and YYEEEE. The V end lost 2 bases, the J end lost 0 bases, and 5 bases lay between the germline ends. CDR3 nucleotides: TGTGCCAGCAGCTTCCCTATGAACACTGAAGCTTTCTTT. It specifies CASSFPMNTEAFF.

The rearrangement uses TRBV7-2 and TRBJ1-1, with D possibly matching TRBD1 (6 bases). V lost 2 bases to trimming and J lost 1 base, with 17 bases between them. Germline V lookup: CDR1 SGHTA, CDR2 FQGNSA. The length of the CDR3 is 17 residues. CDR3 loop: CASSLLRNRVPNTEAFF. For the CDR3, the DNA is TGTGCCAGCAGCTTACTTAGGAACAGGGTCCCGAACACTGAAGCTTTCTTT.

The chain recombines TRBV20-1 with TRBJ2-3; no firm D call. Germline-derived CDR1 and CDR2 are DFQATT and SNEGSKA (reference sequence). The CDR3 runs to 16 residues. V lost 1 base to trimming and J lost 1 base, with 15 bases between them. The DNA for the CDR3 is TGCAGTGCTAGAGTTCCGGTCATTGAGGGCACAGATACGCAGTATTTT. Encoded protein: CSARVPVIEGTDTQYF.

This clonotype was seen repeatedly, ten times or more. The chain carries TRBV6-5 and TRBJ2-2; D gene ambiguous. The CDR3 runs to 14 residues. CDR1 is MNHEY, CDR2 SVGAGI, per germline. With 2 bases removed from V and 0 bases from J, the gap between germline ends came to 4 bases. CDR3 sequence (DNA): TGTGCCAGCAGTTACGACACGAACACCGGGGAGCTGTTTTTT. Its protein product is CASSYDTNTGELFF.

This clonotype appeared many times. The chain recombines TRBV4-2 with TRBJ2-1; 11 bases are shared with TRBD2. The CDR3 has 17 amino acids. The V and J ends lost 2 bases and 4 bases, in that order; junction bases with no gene match: 7. Germline V gives CDR1 LGHNA, CDR2 YNFKEQ. The CDR3 bases are TGTGCCAGCAGCCAATTCCAACTAGCGGGAGCTTACAATGAGCAGTTCTTC. Translation: CASSQFQLAGAYNEQFF.

The sample holds many counts of this clonotype. The CDR3 region is CASSPGQRAGDYNEQFF. The CDR3 bases are TGTGCCAGCAGCCCGGGGCAGAGAGCGGGGGACTACAATGAGCAGTTCTTC. This rearrangement joins TRBV27 to TRBJ2-1, with 8 bases fitting TRBD2. V was pared by 6 bases and J by 3 bases, with 13 bases of the junction left unmatched. The CDR3 is made up of 17 amino acids. Germline CDR1 is MNHEY and CDR2 is SMNVEV (reference sequence).

Many counts were recorded for this clonotype. This rearrangement joins TRBV9 to TRBJ2-1; 9 nucleotides align to TRBD2. The CDR3 loop spans 16 amino acids. The V and J ends lost 1 base and 8 bases, in that order; junction bases with no gene match: 10. Germline V gives CDR1 SGDLS, CDR2 YYNGEE. The CDR3 bases are TGTGCCAGCAGCGTACTGGGCGGGGGGGCGGCTGATGAGCAGTTCTTC. Its protein is CASSVLGGGAADEQFF.

The chain combines TRBV15 with TRBJ2-7, with D tentatively TRBD2 (6 bases). V was pared by 3 bases and J by 0 bases, with 15 bases between. CDR1 LNHNV and CDR2 YYDKDF come from the germline V gene (reference sequence). The CDR3 spans 16 residues. CDR3 bases: TGTGCCACCAGCAGGGACTACCAGGGAAGCTCCTACGAGCAGTACTTC. It translates to CATSRDYQGSSYEQYF. Full variable domain (outside the CDR3, taken from reference TRBV15 and TRBJ2-7): DAMVIQNPRYQVTQFGKPVTLSCSQTLNHNVMYWYQQKSSQAPKLLFHYYDKDFNNEADTPDNFQSRRPNTSFCFLDIRSPGLGDTAMYLCATSRDYQGSSYEQYFGPGTRLTVT.

The chain links TRBV5-1 to TRBJ2-5, with D unclear. V was trimmed by 1 base and J by 1 base, leaving 5 bases between them. CDR1 SGHRS and CDR2 YFSETQ come from the germline V gene. The CDR3 has 13 residues. CDR3 sequence (DNA): TGCGCCAGCAGCTTGATCAGCCAAGAGACCCAGTACTTC. Translation gives CASSLISQETQYF.

The table lists this clonotype with many counts. The CDR3 here is CASRPQEGSSYGYTF. For the CDR3, the DNA is TGTGCCAGCAGACCACAAGAAGGATCGAGCTACGGCTACACCTTC. The genes are TRBV6-1 and TRBJ1-2, with D unclear. V dropped 6 bases and J dropped 8 bases, with 22 bases sitting between them. CDR3 length: 15 residues. Germline loops: CDR1 MNHNS, CDR2 SASEGT.

There are many counts of this clonotype. The V call is TRBV19, the J call TRBJ1-5; D is undetermined. CDR3 size: 12 residues. Trimming took off 6 bases at V and 5 bases at J, with 8 bases between the two ends. Germline CDR1 is LNHDA and CDR2 is SQIVND (reference sequence). The CDR3 nucleotides are TGTGCCAGTAGCGGAGGCGATCAGCCCCAGCATTTT. Encoded protein: CASSGGDQPQHF.

This clonotype was seen repeatedly, ten times or more. This chain links TRBV7-6 with TRBJ2-7; 14 positions agree with TRBD2. CDR3 length: 16 residues. Germline V gene lookup returns CDR1 SGHVS and CDR2 FNYEAQ. V lost 5 bases, J lost 0 bases, and 3 bases stayed unmatched. CDR3 sequence: CASSMGLAGVSYEQYF. CDR3 bases: TGTGCCAGCAGCATGGGACTAGCGGGGGTCTCCTACGAGCAGTACTTC.

This clonotype was detected many times. The chain has TRBV29-1 and TRBJ2-1; D remains unclear. Germline V gene lookup returns CDR1 SQVTM and CDR2 ANQGSEA. CDR3 length equals 13 residues. Trimming took 0 bases from V and 9 from J, leaving 12 bases between them. The CDR3 coding sequence is TGCAGCGTTGAAGACCGGGTCAAGACTGAGCAGTTCTTC. As protein: CSVEDRVKTEQFF.

Many counts were recorded for this clonotype. The rearrangement links TRBV28 to TRBJ1-2; D call uncertain. The CDR3 is made up of 13 amino acids. Per germline, CDR1 MDHEN and CDR2 SYDVKM. The germline V and J ends were trimmed by 8 bases and 3 bases, with 13 bases remaining between them. CDR3: CASAEGRDYGYTF. CDR3 coding DNA: TGTGCCAGCGCAGAGGGTCGCGACTATGGCTACACCTTC.

In its sample, this clonotype was seen many times. The rearrangement links TRBV6-6 to TRBJ2-1; D is perhaps TRBD2 (7 bases). Germline lookup yields CDR1 MNHNY and CDR2 SVGAGI (reference sequence). V was clipped by 8 bases and J by 6 bases, with 17 bases between them. The CDR3 runs 14 residues. CDR3 amino acids: CASGGRGVLNEQFF. CDR3 nucleotide sequence: TGTGCCAGCGGAGGGAGGGGGGTCCTCAATGAGCAGTTCTTC.

A single count supports this clonotype. V usage is TRBV29-1 and J usage is TRBJ2-1; no reliable D call. There are 19 residues in the CDR3. The V gene's germline CDR1 is SQVTM and CDR2 ANQGSEA. Trimming cost V 0 bases and J 2 bases, with 23 bases left between them. CDR3 sequence (DNA): TGCAGCGTTGAAGATTTAGGTACGTGGCATCTCAGCACCTACAATGAGCAGTTCTTC. It yields the protein CSVEDLGTWHLSTYNEQFF.

This clonotype rates as medium-sized. This chain links TRBV20-1 with TRBJ2-3; D is perhaps TRBD1 or TRBD2 (6 bases each). The germline CDR1 and CDR2 sequences are DFQATT and SNEGSKA (reference sequence). Trimming shortened V by 5 bases and J by 1 base, and 16 bases separated the two germline ends. The CDR3 consists of 15 residues. CDR3 sequence reads: CSARRPEGGTDTQYF. CDR3 DNA sequence: TGCAGTGCTCGACGGCCGGAGGGGGGCACAGATACGCAGTATTTT.